This TCR beta chain was found in a study of blood T cell repertoires in COVID-19. On the study more broadly: The origin of the acute and convalescent COVID-19 samples was the United States, Italy and Spain.

In the authors' methods: How many nucleated cells were present was estimated from reference gene primer amplification. Method: immunoSEQ multiplex PCR; TCRdb's copy keeps in-frame clones and lacks some. V and J calls and clone size are those listed in that table; D and trimming were worked out from the DNA. The sample carries about 440,000 clones, about 87% recorded once. From germline, CDR1 is SGDLS and CDR2 YYNGEE. The CDR3 totals 15 residues. V lost 3 bases to trimming and J lost 9 bases, with 16 bases between them. Seattle patient enrollment occurred during active infection, with longitudinal follow-up thereafter.

The TCR was taken from a woman aged 45-65 years with COVID-19, enrolled during active disease. Material for sequencing was peripheral blood. The chain joins TRBV9 to TRBJ1-6; D is perhaps TRBD1 (5 bases). The CDR3 is CASSAQGSRPSPLHF. The CDR3 nucleotides are TGTGCCAGCAGCGCCCAGGGCTCTAGACCTTCACCCCTCCACTTT.